This is a list of T cell receptor beta chains from one sample in a study of blood T cell repertoires in COVID-19. TCRdb's table, derived via immunoSEQ multiplex PCR, lists solely in-frame clones and lacks some. The sample lists about 220,000 clones; roughly 80% were seen once. The sequenced sample consisted of peripheral blood. Source of these receptors: a woman in her 70s with acute or convalescent COVID-19. The CDR3 runs from the conserved cysteine through the conserved F or W. The D gene is left open where the match is weak. For some rows the clone size is stated as once, few or many, or as a class when expanded; others skip it.

. TRBJ2-3 TRBV7-3 TRBD1 TGTGCCAGCAGCCCGATGCGGACAGGGGATGCAGATACGCAGTATTTT CASSPMRTGDADTQYF
. TRBJ2-4 TRBV27 TRBD2 TGTGCCAGCAGACCCGATTACACTACTAGCGGGGTATCCAAAAACATTCAGTACTTC CASRPDYTTSGVSKNIQYF
. TRBJ1-5 TRBV24-1 TRBD1 TGTGCCACCAGTGATTGGGGGGACAGCCAATATAGCAATCAGCCCCAGCATTTT CATSDWGDSQYSNQPQHF
. TRBJ1-1 TRBV5-8 . TGTGCCAGCAGCCTGTACAGGGAGAGTAGGAACACTGAAGCTTTCTTT CASSLYRESRNTEAFF
. TRBJ1-2 TRBV19 . TGTGCCAGTAGTACGAAGGGCGGCGGGGGCTATGGCTACACCTTC CASSTKGGGGYGYTF
. TRBJ2-2 TRBV7-2 TRBD2 TGTGCCAGCAGCCGTACTAGCGGGGTAGACGGGGAGCTGTTTTTT CASSRTSGVDGELFF
once TRBJ2-1 TRBV7-3 TRBD2 TGTGCCAGCAGCCTGAGGACTAGCGGGGGCTATAATGAGCAGTTCTTC CASSLRTSGGYNEQFF
once TRBJ2-2 TRBV5-1 TRBD2 TGCGCCAGCAGCTCGGGACTAGTTGCCGGGGAGCTGTTTTTT CASSSGLVAGELFF
. TRBJ1-4 TRBV15 . TGTGCCACCAGCAGTTCCCGCAGGGATGAAAAACTGTTTTTT CATSSSRRDEKLFF
once TRBJ2-1 TRBV5-1 TRBD2 TGCGCCAGCAGCTCGTCGGGGCCGGGGGGGAAGAATGAGCAGTTCTTC CASSSSGPGGKNEQFF
. TRBJ2-1 TRBV7-2 TRBD1 TGTGCCAGCAGCTTAATTTTTGCGACAGGGTCCTACAATGAGCAGTTCTTC CASSLIFATGSYNEQFF
. TRBJ1-4 TRBV4-3 TRBD1 TGCGCCAGCAGCATGGGACAGGGGAGTGAAAAACTGTTTTTT CASSMGQGSEKLFF
few TRBJ2-3 TRBV4-3 TRBD1 TGCGCCAGCAGCCGAGGACAGGGGGCGACAGATACGCAGTATTTT CASSRGQGATDTQYF
. TRBJ1-5 TRBV30 . TGTGCCTGGAGTCCCGCCAGAACCAGCAGGGGCGGTCAGCCCCAGCATTTT CAWSPARTSRGGQPQHF